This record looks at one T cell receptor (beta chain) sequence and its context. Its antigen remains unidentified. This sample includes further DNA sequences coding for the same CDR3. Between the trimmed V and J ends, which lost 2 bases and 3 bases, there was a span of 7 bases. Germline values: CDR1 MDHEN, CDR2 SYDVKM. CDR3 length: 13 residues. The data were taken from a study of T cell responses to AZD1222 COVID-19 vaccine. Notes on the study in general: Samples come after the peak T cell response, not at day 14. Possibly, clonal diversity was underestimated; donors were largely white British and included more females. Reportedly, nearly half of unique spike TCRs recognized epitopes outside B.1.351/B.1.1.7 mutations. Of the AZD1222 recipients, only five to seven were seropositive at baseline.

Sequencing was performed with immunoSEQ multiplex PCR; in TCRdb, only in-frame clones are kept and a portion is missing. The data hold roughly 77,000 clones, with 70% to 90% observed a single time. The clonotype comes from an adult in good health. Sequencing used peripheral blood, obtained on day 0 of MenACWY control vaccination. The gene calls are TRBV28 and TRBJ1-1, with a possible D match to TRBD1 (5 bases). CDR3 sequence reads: CASSLRGDTEAFF. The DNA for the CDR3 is TGTGCCAGCAGTTTACGGGGGGACACTGAAGCTTTCTTT.